The present T cell receptor beta chain was sequenced within a study of PD-L1 blockade in urothelial cancer. Study-wide background: Males with bladder-origin urothelial cancer constituted about nine tenths of the roughly 30 patients.

This CDR3 has 16 amino acids. Germline CDR1 reads MNHNS; CDR2 reads SASEGT. J gave up 6 bases and V 4 bases, and 11 bases lay outside the gene matches. Repertoires were generated with immunoSEQ multiplex PCR, while TCRdb's copy carries only in-frame clones and drops some. The repertoire consists of about 50,000 clones, with 86% occurring once and the leading ten covering 22%. Time point described: pretreatment peripheral blood. All patients carried locally advanced or metastatic urothelial carcinoma. This sequence was found in a man in his fifties or sixties with urothelial cancer. The rearrangement uses TRBV6-1 and TRBJ1-5, with TRBD1 matching 8 bases. The sequenced sample was PBMCs, obtained around atezolizumab (anti-PD-L1) treatment. CDR3 DNA sequence: TGTGCCAGCAGTGCGTCCGACAGGGGAGGAAGTCAGCCCCAGCATTTT. Amino acids: CASSASDRGGSQPQHF.